This TCR beta chain originates from a study of cytomegalovirus exposure and HLA in healthy donors. Study-wide findings and caveats: Most TCR sequences showed up rarely, but some public TCRs showed up in many donors. There was a cluster of highly shared sequence variants that was likely a sequencing artifact.

Vbeta (60) and Jbeta (13) primers were used in the PCR. TCRdb keeps only in-frame clones here, not all; method: immunoSEQ multiplex PCR. This repertoire shows 120,000 or so clones, 65% to 90% found once; its top ten account for around 10%. The V and J ends lost 3 bases and 2 bases respectively, with 7 bases between them. The CDR3 runs 13 residues. Germline V lookup: CDR1 SGHVS, CDR2 FQNEAQ. In this sample, this clone turned up once. As yet, its antigen is unknown. The chain combines TRBV7-8 with TRBJ1-2; maybe TRBD1 (5 bases). The specimen was PBMCs. The TCR comes from a male donor in good health and CMV-seropositive. CDR3 sequence: CASSFQGNYGYTF. As DNA, the CDR3 is TGTGCCAGCAGCTTCCAGGGAAACTATGGCTACACCTTC.